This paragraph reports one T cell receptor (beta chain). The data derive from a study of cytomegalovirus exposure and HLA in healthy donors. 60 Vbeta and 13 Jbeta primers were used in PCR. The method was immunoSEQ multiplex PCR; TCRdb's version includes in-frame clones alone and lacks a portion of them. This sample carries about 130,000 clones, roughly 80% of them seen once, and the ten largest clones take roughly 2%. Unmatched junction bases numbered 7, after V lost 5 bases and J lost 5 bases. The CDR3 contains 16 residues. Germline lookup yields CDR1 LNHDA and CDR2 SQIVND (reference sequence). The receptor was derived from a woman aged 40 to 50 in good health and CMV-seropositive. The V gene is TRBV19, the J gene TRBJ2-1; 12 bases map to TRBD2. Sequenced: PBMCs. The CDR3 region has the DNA TGTGCCAGTAGTCTCGGACTAGCGGGGATAAACAATGAGCAGTTCTTC. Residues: CASSLGLAGINNEQFF.